Shown below are 17 T cell receptor beta chains from a single sample sequenced in a study of blood T cell repertoires in COVID-19. Only in-frame clones appear in the TCRdb table, and some are missing; sequencing was by immunoSEQ multiplex PCR. The sample includes under 300,000 clones, 80% to 85% seen only once; the top ten take around 3.4%. The sample taken for sequencing was peripheral blood. Source of these receptors: a woman between 18 and 29 years old with acute or convalescent COVID-19.

The rearrangement joins TRBV20-1 to TRBJ1-5; D ambiguous. The CDR3 covers 12 residues. Germline CDR1 reads DFQATT; CDR2 reads SNEGSKA (reference sequence). Trimming stripped 3 bases from V and 4 bases from J, with 7 bases between. In nucleotides, the CDR3 is TGCAGTGCTAGTGGTAGAAATCAGCCCCAGCATTTT. This codes for CSASGRNQPQHF.

This chain joins TRBV6-1 and TRBJ1-5; 8 bases are a match to TRBD1. The CDR3 sequence is 15 residues long. J lost 6 bases, V lost 2 bases, and 6 bases had no gene match. Germline CDR1 MNHNS, CDR2 SASEGT. CDR3 amino acids: CASSESGTGSQPQHF. The CDR3 DNA reads TGTGCCAGCAGTGAATCGGGGACAGGCAGTCAGCCCCAGCATTTT.

The CDR3 DNA follows: TGTGCCAGCAGTTTCTCAGGGGCCTGGGTCTACGAGCAGTACTTC. It yields the protein CASSFSGAWVYEQYF. The rearrangement uses TRBV27 and TRBJ2-7; D is possibly TRBD1 (6 bases). Deletions cut 3 bases from V and 3 bases from J, with 15 bases between. Germline V gives CDR1 MNHEY, CDR2 SMNVEV (reference sequence). The length of the CDR3 is 15 residues.

The chain joins TRBV30 to TRBJ1-1, with D maybe TRBD1 (6 bases). Between the trimmed V and J ends, which lost 1 base and 10 bases, there was a span of 16 bases. The CDR3 contains 13 residues. Germline V gene data show CDR1 as GTSNPN and CDR2 as SVGIG (reference sequence). The CDR3 protein is CAWSEYRGFGAFF. The CDR3 DNA reads TGTGCCTGGAGTGAGTATAGGGGGTTTGGAGCTTTCTTT.

The gene calls are TRBV19 and TRBJ1-6, with TRBD1 identical over 7 bases. With V trimmed by 5 bases and J by 10 bases, 14 bases remained unmatched. The CDR3 has 16 amino acids. Germline values: CDR1 LNHDA, CDR2 SQIVND (reference sequence). CDR3 sequence (DNA): TGTGCCAGTAGTCATAACCGGGACAGCTTTGGGTCACCCCTCCACTTT. Protein sequence: CASSHNRDSFGSPLHF.

The rearrangement joins TRBV19 to TRBJ1-5; a possible D gene is TRBD1 (6 bases). Germline assignment: CDR1 LNHDA and CDR2 SQIVND (reference sequence). V lost 7 bases, J lost 3 bases, and 10 bases lay in between. The CDR3 consists of 13 residues. The CDR3 here is CASNNRDNQPQHF. CDR3 DNA sequence: TGTGCCAGTAACAACAGGGACAATCAGCCCCAGCATTTT.

The chain joins TRBV15 to TRBJ1-2, with TRBD1 matching 11 bases. Trimming cost V 3 bases and J 0 bases; bases outside gene matches: 12. The CDR3 length is 19 residues. Per the germline V gene, CDR1 is LNHNV and CDR2 is YYDKDF (reference sequence). This chain's CDR3 is CATSSDFGQGAPANYGYTF. The CDR3 coding sequence is TGTGCCACCAGCAGTGACTTCGGACAGGGGGCCCCAGCTAACTATGGCTACACCTTC.

This clone was observed once. This chain links TRBV10-3 with TRBJ1-2; 9 nucleotides align to TRBD1. V lost 1 base and J lost 7; bases outside the gene matches: 7. This CDR3 has 15 amino acids. Germline CDR1 and CDR2: ENHRY and SYGVKD. Here the CDR3 reads CAISELDRGRGGYTF. Written as DNA, the CDR3 is TGTGCCATCAGTGAGTTGGACAGGGGTAGGGGTGGCTACACCTTC.

This chain links TRBV7-2 with TRBJ1-6, with 7 bases lining up with TRBD1. Looked up from germline, CDR1 is SGHTA and CDR2 is FQGNSA. This CDR3 contains 15 residues. The ends lost 4 bases at V and 14 bases at J; junction bases unmatched: 14. The CDR3 here is CASSSGPQGDFTLHF. The DNA of the CDR3 is TGTGCCAGCAGCTCAGGCCCCCAGGGGGACTTCACCCTCCACTTT. The full variable domain, rest sourced from reference TRBV7-2 and TRBJ1-6, is GAGVSQSPSNKVTEKGKDVELRCDPISGHTALYWYRQSLGQGLEFLIYFQGNSAPDKSGLPSDRFSAERTGGSVSTLTIQRTQQEDSAVYLCASSSGPQGDFTLHFGNGTRLTVT.

The chain has TRBV29-1 and TRBJ2-7; TRBD2 might be the D (5 bases). Germline V CDR1 and CDR2: SQVTM, ANQGSEA. The CDR3 is 13 amino acids. The V gene lost 0 bases and the J gene lost 7 bases, with 13 bases spanning the gap. CDR3 protein: CSVEDGGPAEQYF. The CDR3 DNA reads as TGCAGCGTTGAAGACGGCGGGCCCGCAGAGCAGTACTTC.

The rearrangement uses TRBV7-9 and TRBJ2-3, with 8 nucleotides matching TRBD1. This CDR3 is 17 amino acids long. Germline loops: CDR1 SEHNR, CDR2 FQNEAQ (reference sequence). V lost 2 bases and J lost 2; bases outside the gene matches: 9. The CDR3 protein is CASSLKYGQGPTDTQYF. The DNA of the CDR3 is TGTGCCAGCAGCTTAAAATACGGACAGGGCCCCACAGATACGCAGTATTTT.

The sample holds a few counts of this clone. J is TRBJ2-1 and V is TRBV29-1; tentatively, D is TRBD2 (5 bases). With 3 bases removed from V and 7 bases from J, the gap between germline ends came to 13 bases. CDR3 length equals 13 residues. The germline CDR1 and CDR2 sequences are SQVTM and ANQGSEA. This CDR3 is CSVDEGVGNEQFF. CDR3 DNA sequence: TGCAGCGTTGACGAGGGAGTGGGGAATGAGCAGTTCTTC.

The chain couples TRBV19 to TRBJ1-2; 10 bases fit TRBD1. The length of the CDR3 is 17 residues. Germline-derived CDR1 and CDR2 are LNHDA and SQIVND (reference sequence). V dropped 0 bases and J dropped 2; count of bases not matched to a gene: 6. CDR3: CASSIDETGGGNYGYTF. CDR3 coding DNA: TGTGCCAGTAGTATAGACGAGACAGGGGGCGGAAACTATGGCTACACCTTC.

V usage is TRBV30 and J usage is TRBJ2-2; 12 bases align to TRBD1. Per germline, CDR1 GTSNPN and CDR2 SVGIG (reference sequence). The CDR3 covers 16 residues. With V trimmed by 7 bases and J by 5 bases, 11 bases remained unmatched. CDR3 bases: TGTGCCTCCCGGGACAGGGGGCCCCTGCGGACCGGGGAGCTGTTTTTT. Protein product: CASRDRGPLRTGELFF.

The chain combines TRBV6-6 with TRBJ1-1; D possibly corresponds to TRBD1 (5 bases). The CDR3 extends over 15 amino acids. Germline CDR1 is MNHNY and CDR2 is SVGAGI (reference sequence). V was clipped by 4 bases and J by 6 bases, with 18 bases between them. CDR3 amino acids: CASSSWGGGVPEAFF. The CDR3 DNA follows: TGTGCCAGCAGTTCCTGGGGTGGGGGGGTCCCTGAAGCTTTCTTT.

The V and J genes are TRBV5-6 and TRBJ1-6; 9 positions agree with TRBD1. V gave up 7 bases and J gave up 7 bases; unmatched junction bases: 3. The CDR3 is made up of 13 amino acids. From germline, CDR1 is SGHDT and CDR2 YYEEEE. The CDR3 sequence is CASRGQGNSPLHF. CDR3 DNA: TGTGCCAGCCGAGGACAGGGGAATTCACCCCTCCACTTT.

The rearrangement uses TRBV5-8 and TRBJ2-7, with 7 positions matching TRBD1. CDR1 SGHTS and CDR2 YDEGEE come from the germline V gene. V lost 2 bases, J lost 1 base, and 3 bases stayed unmatched. CDR3 length equals 14 residues. CDR3 residues: CASSLTGVSYEQYF. The CDR3 nucleotides read TGTGCCAGCAGCTTAACAGGGGTATCCTACGAGCAGTACTTC.